Given below is one T cell receptor beta chain in context. These data belong to a study of blood T cell repertoires in COVID-19. Participants were aged about 18 to 100 years, lived in 25 or so US areas, and enrolled virtually. The authors' processing: From reference gene primer amplification, estimates of nucleated cell counts were derived. Assay: immunoSEQ multiplex PCR; the TCRdb copy retains only in-frame clones and omits some. The V and J calls and the clone size are those of that table, but D and trimming were determined from the DNA. Among more than 200,000 clones listed, 88% were seen once. The germline V gene has CDR1 MNHEY and CDR2 SMNVEV (reference sequence). The CDR3 runs 14 residues. After removal of 4 bases from V and 5 bases from J, the junction contained 2 bases not matched to a gene.

Material: PBMCs or T cells enriched from blood (not recorded which). The source of this sequence is a woman in her twenties or thirties who had been exposed to COVID-19. This chain links TRBV27 with TRBJ1-1, with 12 bases that match TRBD1. CDR3 nucleotide sequence: TGTGCCAGCAGTTGGGGACAGGGGGCGACTGAAGCTTTCTTT. It encodes CASSWGQGATEAFF.